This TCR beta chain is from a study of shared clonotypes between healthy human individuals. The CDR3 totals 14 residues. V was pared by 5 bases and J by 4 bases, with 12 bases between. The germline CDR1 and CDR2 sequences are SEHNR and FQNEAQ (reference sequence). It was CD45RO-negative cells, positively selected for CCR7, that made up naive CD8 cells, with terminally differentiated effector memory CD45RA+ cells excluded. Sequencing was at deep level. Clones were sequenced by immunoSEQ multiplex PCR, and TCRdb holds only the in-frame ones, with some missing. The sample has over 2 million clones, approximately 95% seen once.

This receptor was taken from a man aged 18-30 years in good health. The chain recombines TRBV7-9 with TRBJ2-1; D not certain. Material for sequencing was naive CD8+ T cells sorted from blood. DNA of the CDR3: TGTGCCAGCAGCCCCCTAGTAGATTACAATGAGCAGTTCTTC. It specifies CASSPLVDYNEQFF. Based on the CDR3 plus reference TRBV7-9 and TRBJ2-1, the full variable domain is DTGVSQNPRHKITKRGQNVTFRCDPISEHNRLYWYRQTLGQGPEFLTYFQNEAQLEKSRLLSDRFSAERPKGSFSTLEIQRTEQGDSAMYLCASSPLVDYNEQFFGPGTRLTVL.